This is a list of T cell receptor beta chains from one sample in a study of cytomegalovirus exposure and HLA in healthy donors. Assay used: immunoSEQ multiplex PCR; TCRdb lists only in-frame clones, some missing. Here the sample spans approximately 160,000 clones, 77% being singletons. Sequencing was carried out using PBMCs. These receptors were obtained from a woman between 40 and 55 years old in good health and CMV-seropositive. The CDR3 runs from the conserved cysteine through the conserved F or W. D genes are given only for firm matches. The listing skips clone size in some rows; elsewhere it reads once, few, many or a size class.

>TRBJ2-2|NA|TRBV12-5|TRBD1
TGTGCTAGTGGTTTGGTCTTGACAGGGGGTATCGGGGAGCTGTTTTTT
CASGLVLTGGIGELFF
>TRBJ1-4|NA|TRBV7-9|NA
TGTGCCAGCAGCCCTAGCCCAGGATTTAATGAAAAACTGTTTTTT
CASSPSPGFNEKLFF
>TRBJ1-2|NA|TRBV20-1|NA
TGCATTGCAGGGGTAGCCTATGGCTACACCTTC
CIAGVAYGYTF
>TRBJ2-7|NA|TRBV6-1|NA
TGTGCCAGCAGGGTGGAGACTCCCTACGAGCAGTACTTC
CASRVETPYEQYF
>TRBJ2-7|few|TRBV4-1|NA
TGCGCCAGCAGCCAAGAGACAGTCGGAAGCTACGAGCAGTACTTC
CASSQETVGSYEQYF
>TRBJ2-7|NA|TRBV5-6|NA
TGTGCCAGCAGCTTCACAGGGTCCTACGAGCAGTACTTC
CASSFTGSYEQYF
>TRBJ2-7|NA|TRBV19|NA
TGTGCCAGTAGTTCCTTACCCCCATTCTACTACGAGCAGTACTTC
CASSSLPPFYYEQYF
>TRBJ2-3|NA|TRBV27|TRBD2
TGTGCCAGCACCTCCCACGGGGGGGCCAAGACGCAGTATTTT
CASTSHGGAKTQYF
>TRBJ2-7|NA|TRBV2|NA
TGTGCCAGCAGTGAGGTAGCAAGTTTCGTCGAGCAGTACTTC
CASSEVASFVEQYF
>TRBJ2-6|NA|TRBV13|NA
TGTGCCAGCAGCATAACAGGGACCGGGGCCAACGTCCTGACTTTC
CASSITGTGANVLTF
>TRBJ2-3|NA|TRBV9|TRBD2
TGTGCCAGCAGCGTAGTTGCGGGGGTTAACACAGATACGCAGTATTTT
CASSVVAGVNTDTQYF